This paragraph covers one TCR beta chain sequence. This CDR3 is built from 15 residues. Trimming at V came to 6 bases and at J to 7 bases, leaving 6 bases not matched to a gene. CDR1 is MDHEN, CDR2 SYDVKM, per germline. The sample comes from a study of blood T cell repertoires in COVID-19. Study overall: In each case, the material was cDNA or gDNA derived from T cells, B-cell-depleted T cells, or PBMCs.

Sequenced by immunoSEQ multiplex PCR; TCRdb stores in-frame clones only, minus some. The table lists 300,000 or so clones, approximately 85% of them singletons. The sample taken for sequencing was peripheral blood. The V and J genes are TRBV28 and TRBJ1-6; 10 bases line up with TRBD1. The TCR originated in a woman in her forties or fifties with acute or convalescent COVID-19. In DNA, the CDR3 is TGTGCCAGCAGGGGGAGGGGACAGGGGAATTCACCCCTCCACTTT. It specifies CASRGRGQGNSPLHF.